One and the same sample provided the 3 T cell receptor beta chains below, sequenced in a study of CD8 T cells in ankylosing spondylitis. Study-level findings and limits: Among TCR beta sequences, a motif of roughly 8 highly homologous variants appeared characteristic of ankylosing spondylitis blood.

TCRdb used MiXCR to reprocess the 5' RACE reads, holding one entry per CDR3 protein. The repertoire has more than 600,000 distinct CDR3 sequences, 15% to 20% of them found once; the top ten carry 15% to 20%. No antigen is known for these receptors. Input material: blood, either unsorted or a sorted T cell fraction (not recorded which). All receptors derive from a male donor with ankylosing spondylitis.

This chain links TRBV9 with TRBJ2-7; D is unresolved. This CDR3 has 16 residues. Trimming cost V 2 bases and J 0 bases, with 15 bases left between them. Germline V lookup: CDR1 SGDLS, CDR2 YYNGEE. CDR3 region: CASSVSSTQASYEQYF. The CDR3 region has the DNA TGTGCCAGCAGCGTTTCGTCCACGCAGGCCTCCTACGAGCAGTACTTC.

CDR3 sequence reads: CASSLVPGQGNEQFF. CDR3 DNA: TGTGCCAGCAGCTTAGTCCCGGGACAGGGGAATGAGCAGTTCTTC. This rearrangement joins TRBV7-6 to TRBJ2-1; 10 positions agree with TRBD1. Germline V gene data show CDR1 as SGHVS and CDR2 as FNYEAQ. The CDR3 has 15 amino acids. The V segment lost 1 base and the J segment 7 bases; nucleotides outside the gene matches: 4. The complete variable domain, with remaining parts taken from reference TRBV7-6 and TRBJ2-1, reads GAGVSQSPRYKVTKRGQDVALRCDPISGHVSLYWYRQALGQGPEFLTYFNYEAQQDKSGLPNDRFSAERPEGSISTLTIQRTEQRDSAMYRCASSLVPGQGNEQFFGPGTRLTVL.

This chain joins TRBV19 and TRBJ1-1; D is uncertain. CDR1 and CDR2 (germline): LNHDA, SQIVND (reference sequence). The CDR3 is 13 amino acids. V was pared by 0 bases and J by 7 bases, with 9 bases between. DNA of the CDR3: TGTGCCAGTAGTATAGATAACGGGATTGAAGCTTTCTTT. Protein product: CASSIDNGIEAFF.